This paragraph covers one TCR beta chain sequence. The sample originates from a study of blood T cell repertoires in COVID-19. On the study more broadly: Donors in the United States, Italy and Spain gave samples during acute or convalescent COVID-19. Sources were T cells, B-cell-depleted T cells, or PBMCs; the material itself was cDNA or gDNA.

Some clones are missing from TCRdb's copy, which holds only in-frame ones; the method was immunoSEQ multiplex PCR. The table records about 240,000 clones, roughly four fifths of them present only once. The CDR3 spans 14 residues. Germline-derived CDR1 and CDR2 are MNHEY and SVGEGT. Between the trimmed V and J ends, which lost 4 bases and 1 base, there was a span of 8 bases. This chain connects TRBV6-2 or TRBV6-3 to TRBJ2-1; D possibly corresponds to TRBD2 (6 bases). The TCR was taken from a woman aged 65 to 85 with acute or convalescent COVID-19. The specimen sequenced was peripheral blood. DNA of the CDR3: TGTGCCAGCAGTTCCGGGACTTCCTACAATGAGCAGTTCTTC. Protein product: CASSSGTSYNEQFF.